A selection of T cell receptor beta chains follows, all from one sample in a study of cytomegalovirus exposure and HLA in healthy donors. Clones were read by immunoSEQ multiplex PCR, and TCRdb kept only the in-frame ones, dropping some. The data hold about 170,000 clones, with 73% observed a single time. Material: PBMCs. Receptors originate from a woman younger than 30 in good health and CMV-seropositive. Each CDR3 is given with its conserved first and last residue.

CDR3 protein: CASSLGGGSYTF; V gene: TRBV5-6; J gene: TRBJ1-2
CDR3 protein: CASSATGFYEQYF; V gene: TRBV25-1; J gene: TRBJ2-7
CDR3 protein: CASRRPRGDPYEQYF; V gene: TRBV5-8; J gene: TRBJ2-7
CDR3 protein: CASSDLQGAGTDTQYF; V gene: TRBV2; J gene: TRBJ2-3
CDR3 protein: CASSLEGPGRRYF; V gene: TRBV5-4; J gene: TRBJ2-5
CDR3 protein: CASSLADTKNIQYF; V gene: TRBV5-1; J gene: TRBJ2-4
CDR3 protein: CASSLRKTGGETNEQFF; V gene: TRBV7-3; J gene: TRBJ2-1
CDR3 protein: CASSQEGRSSGNTIYF; V gene: TRBV14; J gene: TRBJ1-3
CDR3 protein: CASSNRGVSNQPQHF; V gene: TRBV2; J gene: TRBJ1-5
CDR3 protein: CASSPTGNYGYTF; V gene: TRBV7-9; J gene: TRBJ1-2
CDR3 protein: CASSPTGGGQPQHF; V gene: TRBV6-5; J gene: TRBJ1-5
CDR3 protein: CAWSRDRGPGSNQPQHF; V gene: TRBV30; J gene: TRBJ1-5
CDR3 protein: CASSVVTSYHYGYTF; V gene: TRBV9; J gene: TRBJ1-2
CDR3 protein: CASSPEGGASSYEQYF; V gene: TRBV5-4; J gene: TRBJ2-7
CDR3 protein: CSGGTGDYGYTF; V gene: TRBV29-1; J gene: TRBJ1-2
CDR3 protein: CASSYSSLGSNEQFF; V gene: TRBV6-5; J gene: TRBJ2-1
CDR3 protein: CASSLVTGYADTQYF; V gene: TRBV7-2; J gene: TRBJ2-3
CDR3 protein: CASSLSGRGNTIYF; V gene: TRBV5-4; J gene: TRBJ1-3
CDR3 protein: CASSRDLAKNIQYF; V gene: TRBV5-4; J gene: TRBJ2-4
CDR3 protein: CASTLWTDQETQYF; V gene: TRBV11-1; J gene: TRBJ2-5
CDR3 protein: CASTKEGLSYNEQFF; V gene: TRBV6-6; J gene: TRBJ2-1
CDR3 protein: CASSARQGLDEVTQYF; V gene: TRBV28; J gene: TRBJ2-5
CDR3 protein: CASSEPGVDDEKLFF; V gene: TRBV25-1; J gene: TRBJ1-4
CDR3 protein: CASSPREYYGYTF; V gene: TRBV18; J gene: TRBJ1-2
CDR3 protein: CASTGLAVYNEQFF; V gene: TRBV2; J gene: TRBJ2-1
CDR3 protein: CASSLVLKGDTQYF; V gene: TRBV5-1; J gene: TRBJ2-3
CDR3 protein: CASSRDRNSPLHF; V gene: TRBV11-1; J gene: TRBJ1-6
CDR3 protein: CASSQDYRVIYNEQFF; V gene: TRBV4-3; J gene: TRBJ2-1
CDR3 protein: CASSQDSGTGGYEQYF; V gene: TRBV4-3; J gene: TRBJ2-7
CDR3 protein: CASSSGRDNEKLFF; V gene: TRBV7-9; J gene: TRBJ1-4
CDR3 protein: CASSLPFGAYGYTF; V gene: TRBV7-2; J gene: TRBJ1-2
CDR3 protein: CASSKGQGLGTMNTEAFF; V gene: TRBV28; J gene: TRBJ1-1
CDR3 protein: CASSFAGGPGEQYF; V gene: TRBV7-9; J gene: TRBJ2-5
CDR3 protein: CASSVYPGTKNYGYTF; V gene: TRBV10-1; J gene: TRBJ1-2